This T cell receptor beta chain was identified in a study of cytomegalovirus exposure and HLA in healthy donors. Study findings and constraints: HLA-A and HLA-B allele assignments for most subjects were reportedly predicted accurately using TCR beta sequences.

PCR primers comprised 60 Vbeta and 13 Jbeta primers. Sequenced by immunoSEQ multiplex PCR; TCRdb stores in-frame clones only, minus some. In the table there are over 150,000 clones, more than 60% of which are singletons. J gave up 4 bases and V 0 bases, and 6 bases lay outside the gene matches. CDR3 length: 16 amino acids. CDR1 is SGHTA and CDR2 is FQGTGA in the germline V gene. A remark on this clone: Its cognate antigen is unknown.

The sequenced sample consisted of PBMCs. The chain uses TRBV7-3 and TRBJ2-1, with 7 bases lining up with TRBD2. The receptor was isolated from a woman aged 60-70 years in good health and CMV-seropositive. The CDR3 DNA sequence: TGTGCCAGCAGCTTAACGCCCAGCGGGGATTACAATGAGCAGTTCTTC. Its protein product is CASSLTPSGDYNEQFF.